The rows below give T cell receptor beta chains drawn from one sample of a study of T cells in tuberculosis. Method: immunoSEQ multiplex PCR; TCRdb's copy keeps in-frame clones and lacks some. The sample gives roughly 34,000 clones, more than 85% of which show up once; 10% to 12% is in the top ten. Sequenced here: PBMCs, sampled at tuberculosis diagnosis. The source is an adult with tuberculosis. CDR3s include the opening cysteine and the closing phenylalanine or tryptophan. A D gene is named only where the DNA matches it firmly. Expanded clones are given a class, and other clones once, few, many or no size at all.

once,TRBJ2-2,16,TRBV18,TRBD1,CASSLTGVANTGELFF,TGTGCCAGCTCACTTACAGGGGTCGCGAACACCGGGGAGCTGTTTTTT
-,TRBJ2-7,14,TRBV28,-,CASSLGGSSYEQYF,TGTGCCAGCAGTTTAGGTGGGAGCTCCTACGAGCAGTACTTC
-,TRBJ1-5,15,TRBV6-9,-,CASSLQGDSNQPQHF,TGTGCCAGCAGTTTACAGGGCGATAGCAATCAGCCCCAGCATTTT
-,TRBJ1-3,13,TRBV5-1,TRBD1,CASSWDSGNTIYF,TGCGCCAGCAGCTGGGACAGTGGAAACACCATATATTTT
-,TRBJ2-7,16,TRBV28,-,CASSFPPLTVPYEQYF,TGTGCCAGCAGTTTCCCACCATTGACAGTTCCCTACGAGCAGTACTTC
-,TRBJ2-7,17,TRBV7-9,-,CASSPPRGRGSDGEQYF,TGTGCCAGCAGTCCGCCACGGGGTCGTGGTTCAGATGGGGAGCAGTACTTC
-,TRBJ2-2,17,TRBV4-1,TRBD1,CASSQEAAGTDVGELFF,TGCGCCAGCAGCCAAGAAGCCGCCGGGACAGATGTCGGGGAGCTGTTTTTT
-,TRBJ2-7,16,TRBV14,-,CASSQVGGTYVYEQYF,TGTGCCAGCAGCCAAGTGGGGGGTACATACGTTTACGAGCAGTACTTC
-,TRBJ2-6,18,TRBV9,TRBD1,CASSPSGQLPSGANVLTF,TGTGCCAGCAGCCCCTCGGGACAGCTTCCCTCTGGGGCCAACGTCCTGACTTTC
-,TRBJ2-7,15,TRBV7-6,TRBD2,CASSPGAGGSYEQYF,TGTGCCAGCAGCCCGGGGGCGGGAGGCTCCTACGAGCAGTACTTC
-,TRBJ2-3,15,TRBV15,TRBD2,CATSVAAGGTDTQYF,TGTGCCACCAGTGTTGCAGCGGGGGGCACAGATACGCAGTATTTT
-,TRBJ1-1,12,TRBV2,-,CASNLMNTEAFF,TGTGCCAGCAACCTAATGAACACTGAAGCTTTCTTT
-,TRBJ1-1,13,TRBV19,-,CASSIDRGRGAFF,TGTGCCAGTAGTATAGATCGAGGTAGGGGAGCTTTCTTT
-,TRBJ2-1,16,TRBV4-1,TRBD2,CASSQLGGSRYNEQFF,TGCGCCAGCAGCCAACTGGGCGGGAGCCGATACAATGAGCAGTTCTTC
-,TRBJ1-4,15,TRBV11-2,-,CASSATGLSNEKLFF,TGTGCCAGCAGCGCCACGGGACTGTCTAATGAAAAACTGTTTTTT
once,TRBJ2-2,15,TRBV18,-,CASSPGRLNTGELFF,TGTGCCAGCTCACCGGGAAGACTAAACACCGGGGAGCTGTTTTTT
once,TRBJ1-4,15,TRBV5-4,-,CASSLLGEENEKLFF,TGTGCCAGCAGCTTGCTCGGGGAGGAAAATGAAAAACTGTTTTTT
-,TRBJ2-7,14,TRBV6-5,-,CASSYSIGLGEQYF,TGTGCCAGCAGTTACTCGATAGGACTGGGCGAGCAGTACTTC
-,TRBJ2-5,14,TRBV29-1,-,CSVARSPSGETQYF,TGCAGCGTTGCCCGGAGCCCCAGCGGAGAGACCCAGTACTTC
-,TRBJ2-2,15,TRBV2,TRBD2,CASTLGTTPNRGAVF,TGTGCCAGCACCCTCGGGACTACCCCAAACCGGGGAGCTGTTTTT
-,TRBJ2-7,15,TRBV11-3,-,CASSLSASASYEQYF,TGTGCCAGCAGCTTATCGGCTAGCGCGTCCTACGAGCAGTACTTC
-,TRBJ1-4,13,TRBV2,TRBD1,CASTGGEGEKLFF,TGTGCCAGCACAGGGGGCGAGGGAGAAAAACTGTTTTTT
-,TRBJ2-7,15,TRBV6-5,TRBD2,CASSSQSSGSYEQYF,TGTGCCAGCAGTTCCCAGTCTAGCGGGAGCTACGAGCAGTACTTC
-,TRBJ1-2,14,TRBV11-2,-,CASSPYRSPYGYTF,TGTGCCAGCAGCCCCTATCGGTCCCCCTATGGCTACACCTTC
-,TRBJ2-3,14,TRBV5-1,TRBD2,CASSLGSGGARQYF,TGCGCCAGCAGCTTGGGTAGCGGGGGAGCCAGGCAGTATTTT
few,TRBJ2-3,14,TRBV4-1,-,CASSHPLEGDTQYF,TGCGCCAGCAGCCACCCTCTCGAGGGTGATACGCAGTATTTT
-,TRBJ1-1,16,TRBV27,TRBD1,CASSFASDRVNTEAFF,TGTGCCAGCAGTTTCGCCTCGGACAGGGTGAACACTGAAGCTTTCTTT
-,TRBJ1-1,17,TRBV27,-,CASSLLTVQGMNTEAFF,TGTGCCAGCAGTTTATTGACTGTACAGGGTATGAACACTGAAGCTTTCTTT
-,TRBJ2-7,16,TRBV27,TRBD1,CASSLFFGRGNYEQYF,TGTGCCAGCAGTTTATTCTTCGGCAGGGGGAACTACGAGCAGTACTTC
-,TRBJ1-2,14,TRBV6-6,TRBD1,CASGDQGGNYGYTF,TGTGCCAGCGGAGACCAGGGGGGAAACTATGGCTACACCTTC